This T cell receptor (beta chain) was retrieved from a study of blood T cell repertoires in COVID-19 (dated by TCRdb to between 2020 and 2021). With regard to the full study: Samples covering the acute and convalescent phases of COVID-19 were provided by collaborators in the United States, Italy and Spain. Samples came from the ongoing ImmuneRACE study (first 160 participants) plus 1,254 subjects from 6 global collaborators. The prospective study material was composed of cDNA or gDNA derived from T cells, B-cell-depleted T cells, or PBMCs. Where HLA class I and class II types were available, the types were taken from metadata supplied by the sample provider, not from assay-based typing. The repertoires were released in a freely available public database intended as a resource for research on the immune response to SARS-CoV-2. Deeply sampled blood TCRbeta repertoires from subjects exposed to, actively infected with, or recovered from COVID-19 were included in the dataset. The sample metadata nearly always contained a de-identified subject ID, COVID-19 status, age in years and sex.

The collaborating institutions used their own protocols to collect whole blood in K2EDTA tubes. For TCRbeta analysis, collaborators shipped samples as frozen whole blood, isolated PBMCs, or DNA extracted from either of those sample types. V is reduced by 0 bases and J by 8 bases, leaving a spacing of 24 bases between them. The CDR3, cysteine through phenylalanine, is 18 amino acids long. The retained sequence is limited to the CDR3, 54 bases, with the frame set at the first base. Reading the germline V gene gives CDR1 SGHDT and CDR2 YYEEEE. The immunoSEQ Assay, a bias-controlled multiplex PCR, was used to amplify TCRbeta CDR3 regions from genomic DNA. In the authors' own workflow: Nucleated cell counts per sample were estimated from amplification of reference gene primers within the assay. Sequence reads were collapsed and filtered to measure the absolute abundance of every unique TCRbeta CDR3 rearrangement. For each sample, productive Simpson clonality was calculated by taking the square root of Simpson's diversity index across productive rearrangements. TCRdb re-hosts the immuneACCESS table, in-frame sequences only. Its copies lack some clones; in the studies checked, an unresolved V gene accounts for under half of them, and the cause for the rest is not known. The V and J calls and the clone size are those of that table, but D and trimming were determined from the DNA. This sample is represented by under 85,000 clones; about 85% of them were singletons. Jointly, the top ten make up 2.5% to 3% of the sample.

Broad study findings and their caveats: How much clinical and demographic metadata was included differed by source and by participant, and the metadata was provided uncurated.

To note about this clone: No antigen is known for it. No base quality values were provided; no much bigger clone lies one nucleotide off.

The sequencing input was peripheral blood. The sequence links TRBV5-6 to TRBJ2-1; there is no confident call for the D gene. This clonotype was obtained from an elderly man with acute or convalescent COVID-19. The DNA sequence follows: TGTGCCAGCAGCTTGGATTGGTTACCCCGTTTGGCTAGAGATGAGCAGTTCTTC. The resulting protein is CASSLDWLPRLARDEQFF. Reference TRBV5-6 and TRBJ2-1 genes cover what lies past the CDR3, so the full variable domain is DAGVTQSPTHLIKTRGQQVTLRCSPKSGHDTVSWYQQALGQGPQFIFQYYEEEERQRGNFPDRFSGHQFPNYSSELNVNALLLGDSALYLCASSLDWLPRLARDEQFFGPGTRLTVL.